The rows below give T cell receptor beta chains drawn from one sample of a study of T cell repertoires in cytomegalovirus infection. TCRdb fed the reads into MiXCR, producing one record per CDR3 protein. The sample includes roughly 640,000 distinct CDR3 sequences, approximately 24% of them seen just once. Sequenced: CD8+ T cells from PBMCs. Every receptor here comes from a human donor in good health (CMV status not recorded). Some clones in this sample may be carry-over from other donors' samples. Both conserved end residues are part of each CDR3. D genes are given only for firm matches. Size values are once, few and many counts, or a class for expanded clones, and some rows have none.

>TRBJ1-1|TRBD1|few|TRBV19
TGTGCCAGTGTAACAGGGGGCATCACTGAAGCTTTCTTT
CASVTGGITEAFF
>TRBJ2-7|TRBD1|NA|TRBV5-1
TGCGCCAGCAGCTTGGCCCCCGGGACAGGGACCTACGAGCAGTACTTC
CASSLAPGTGTYEQYF
>TRBJ2-7|NA|many|TRBV6-2/TRBV6-3
TGTGCCAGCACCCCCTGGGCGGGCTACGAGCAGTACTTC
CASTPWAGYEQYF
>TRBJ2-1|TRBD1|few|TRBV18
TGTGCCAGCTCCCAGCCCCGGGACAGACCTTACAATGAGCAGTTCTTC
CASSQPRDRPYNEQFF
>TRBJ1-5|NA|many|TRBV27
TGTGCCAGCAGTTTAGGGCAGACCCAGCCCCAGCATTTT
CASSLGQTQPQHF
>TRBJ2-7|NA|NA|TRBV14
TGTGCCAGCAGCCAAGACCACGGAAGGGCCGCCTACGAGCAGTACTTC
CASSQDHGRAAYEQYF
>TRBJ1-1|NA|few|TRBV27
TGTGCCAGCATAAGGGAACCTGAAGCTTTCTTT
CASIREPEAFF
>TRBJ2-5|TRBD2|NA|TRBV29-1
TGCAGCGTTGACTCGGCGGCGGGGGAATTTCTAGAGACCCAGTACTTC
CSVDSAAGEFLETQYF
>TRBJ2-5|NA|NA|TRBV7-6
TGTGCCAGCAGCTTAGCTCGGCAGAGCCAAGAGACCCAGTACTTC
CASSLARQSQETQYF
>TRBJ1-4|NA|NA|TRBV4-3
TGCGCCAGCAGCATCCACCTCACCGCAACTAATGAAAAACTGTTTTTT
CASSIHLTATNEKLFF
>TRBJ1-4|TRBD1|many|TRBV7-9
TGTGCCAGCAGTCATCCGGGACAGGACGAAAAACTGTTTTTT
CASSHPGQDEKLFF